The sequence of this TCR beta chain was determined in a study of STAT3 mutations in large granular lymphocyte leukemia. Study observations and caveats: Every T-cell large granular lymphocyte leukemia patient had at least one immunodominant TCR beta clonotype.

Profiled with immunoSEQ multiplex PCR; TCRdb holds only in-frame clones, not every one. The table includes some 2,400 clones, less than 75% detected once. Trimming removed 0 bases from V and 6 bases from J, with 9 bases in between. CDR1 is SGHRS and CDR2 is YFSETQ in the germline V gene. This CDR3 region has 13 residues. This clone appeared a few times. Its antigen remains unidentified. The sample comprised peripheral blood mononuclear cells. This receptor was taken from a woman between 45 and 60 years old with T-cell large granular lymphocyte leukemia. Some clones in this sample may be carry-over from other donors' samples. The chain links TRBV5-1 to TRBJ1-2; perhaps TRBD1 as D (6 bases). CDR3 in amino acids: CASSLDRAHGYTF. The CDR3 coding sequence is TGCGCCAGCAGCTTGGACAGGGCGCATGGCTACACCTTC.